The subject of this entry is one T cell receptor (beta chain). These data originate in a study of blood T cell repertoires in COVID-19. Whole-study context: Collection of acute and convalescent COVID-19 samples took place in the United States, Italy and Spain. The cDNA or gDNA used as material had been derived from T cells, B-cell-depleted T cells, or PBMCs.

Original processing methods: Reference gene primer amplification gave nucleated cell count estimates. Assay used: immunoSEQ multiplex PCR; TCRdb lists only in-frame clones, some missing. Clone size and the V and J calls come from that table; the DNA yielded D and trimming. The sample has about 100,000 clones, 70% to 90% seen once. Germline-derived CDR1 and CDR2 are LGHDT and YNNKEL (reference sequence). V was pared by 0 bases and J by 3 bases, with 19 bases between. The CDR3 extends over 18 amino acids. The rearrangement uses TRBV3-1 (or the pseudogene TRBV3-2) and TRBJ2-3, with D tentatively TRBD2 (6 bases). This sequence originates from a human donor in a cohort sampled during active COVID-19. Sequencing input: peripheral blood. For the CDR3, the DNA is TGTGCCAGCAGCCAAGAAAAGGGTGGGAGGAAGCGGACAGATACGCAGTATTTT. Protein: CASSQEKGGRKRTDTQYF.